Presented here are 24 T cell receptor beta chains from one specimen sequenced in a study of identifying expanded T cells in peripheral blood. TCRdb's copy holds only in-frame clones and misses some; the assay was immunoSEQ multiplex PCR. The profile shows 84,000 or so clones, around 90% of them singletons. Sequencing was carried out using blood. These receptors were obtained from a person aged 18-69 years in good health.

This clone was observed once. Written as DNA, the CDR3 is TGTGCCAGCAGTTCATGGGGCGCGGGGGGCTACACCTTC. It translates to CASSSWGAGGYTF. The V and J genes are TRBV6-6 and TRBJ1-2; TRBD1 is a possible D gene (5 bases). Germline V lookup: CDR1 MNHNY, CDR2 SVGAGI (reference sequence). This CDR3 comprises 13 residues. V lost 4 bases to trimming and J lost 8 bases, with 14 bases between them.

The V gene is TRBV7-3, the J gene TRBJ2-7, with a tentative D call TRBD1 (5 bases). Looked up from germline, CDR1 is SGHTA and CDR2 is FQGTGA. Trimming took 1 base from V and 2 from J, leaving 9 bases between them. This CDR3 is 14 amino acids long. The CDR3 nucleotides read TGTGCCAGCAGCTTAAATCTGGGGCCCTACGAGCAGTACTTC. Its translation is CASSLNLGPYEQYF.

This clone was picked up one time. V usage is TRBV29-1 and J usage is TRBJ2-5; D is ambiguous. V lost 5 bases to trimming and J lost 5 bases, with 12 bases between them. Per germline, CDR1 SQVTM and CDR2 ANQGSEA. CDR3 size: 12 residues. CDR3 sequence (DNA): TGCAGCGTTCGGATATCGAGGGAGACCCAGTACTTC. Translation gives CSVRISRETQYF.

The V and J genes are TRBV7-9 and TRBJ1-2; D not certain. This CDR3 is 14 amino acids long. Germline V gene sequence: CDR1 SEHNR, CDR2 FQNEAQ (reference sequence). V lost 4 bases and J 4 bases, leaving 13 bases between the germline ends. The CDR3 nucleotides read TGTGCCAGCAGCTCTCCCATCCCTCGCTATGGCTACACCTTC. Translated: CASSSPIPRYGYTF. The full variable domain, in which reference TRBV7-9 and TRBJ1-2 provide the parts outside the CDR3, is DTGVSQNPRHKITKRGQNVTFRCDPISEHNRLYWYRQTLGQGPEFLTYFQNEAQLEKSRLLSDRFSAERPKGSFSTLEIQRTEQGDSAMYLCASSSPIPRYGYTFGSGTRLTVV.

This chain joins TRBV9 and TRBJ1-1, with D perhaps TRBD1 (5 bases). The CDR3 is 15 residues long. The germline V gene encodes CDR1 SGDLS and CDR2 YYNGEE. V was trimmed by 4 bases and J by 0 bases, leaving 13 bases between them. The CDR3 nucleotides read TGTGCCAGCAGCCCCCTAGACAGAATGAACACTGAAGCTTTCTTT. Translating gives CASSPLDRMNTEAFF.

V and J are TRBV7-9 and TRBJ2-7; 9 positions agree with TRBD1. Germline assignment: CDR1 SEHNR and CDR2 FQNEAQ (reference sequence). CDR3 length: 14 residues. V lost 5 bases, J lost 4 bases, and 6 bases stayed unmatched. CDR3 protein: CASSPPGQGYEQYF. The CDR3 DNA follows: TGTGCCAGCAGCCCCCCGGGACAGGGTTACGAGCAGTACTTC.

This clone appeared a single time. This chain joins TRBV30 and TRBJ1-2; D may be TRBD1 (5 bases). The CDR3 totals 13 residues. Germline V gene data show CDR1 as GTSNPN and CDR2 as SVGIG (reference sequence). V was pared by 4 bases and J by 8 bases, with 17 bases between. The CDR3, as DNA: TGTGCCTGGAACGGGGGTACCCTGCTAGGCTACACCTTC. Its protein is CAWNGGTLLGYTF.

This clone was counted only a few times. The chain carries TRBV7-9 and TRBJ1-5; D is uncertain. CDR1 and CDR2 (germline): SEHNR, FQNEAQ (reference sequence). The V gene lost 7 bases and the J gene lost 1 base, with 5 bases spanning the gap. This CDR3 is built from 12 residues. CDR3 sequence (DNA): TGTGCCAGCACAGACAGCAATCAGCCCCAGCATTTT. Its protein product is CASTDSNQPQHF.

This chain links TRBV11-3 with TRBJ2-3; possibly TRBD1 or TRBD2 for D (5 bases each). Germline V gene data show CDR1 as SGHNT and CDR2 as YENEEA. V was shortened by 5 bases and J by 4 bases, with 10 bases between the two germline ends. The CDR3 totals 13 residues. DNA of the CDR3: TGTGCCAGCAGCCAAGGGACCCCAGATACGCAGTATTTT. Its protein is CASSQGTPDTQYF.

The chain couples TRBV19 to TRBJ2-7; D unresolved. The CDR3 has 16 residues. The germline gives CDR1 LNHDA, CDR2 SQIVND (reference sequence). With 6 bases removed from V and 0 bases from J, the gap between germline ends came to 18 bases. In DNA, the CDR3 is TGTGCCAGTAGCCCTCCCTTGGGAAGGAGCTCCTACGAGCAGTACTTC. This encodes CASSPPLGRSSYEQYF.

The V call is TRBV19, the J call TRBJ1-6, with D tentatively TRBD1 (6 bases). Trimming left V 6 bases short and J 7 bases short, with 13 bases between. This CDR3 has 14 residues. The germline V gene encodes CDR1 LNHDA and CDR2 SQIVND (reference sequence). In nucleotides, the CDR3 is TGTGCCAGTAGAAGCACAGGGTGGAATTCACCCCTCCACTTT. It translates to CASRSTGWNSPLHF.

The chain carries TRBV7-2 and TRBJ2-7; D might be TRBD2 (7 bases). Germline V gene lookup returns CDR1 SGHTA and CDR2 FQGNSA. The length of the CDR3 is 15 residues. Trimming shortened V by 1 base and J by 4 bases, and 14 bases separated the two germline ends. The CDR3 here is CASSLGGGGAYEQYF. The CDR3 DNA follows: TGTGCCAGCAGCTTAGGAGGCGGGGGCGCTTACGAGCAGTACTTC.

V is TRBV11-2 and J is TRBJ2-7; 10 nucleotides line up with TRBD1. Per the germline V gene, CDR1 is SGHAT and CDR2 is FQNNGV. Germline trimming cut 5 bases from V and 4 bases from J; bases unmatched to any gene: 8. The CDR3 is 15 amino acids. In DNA form, the CDR3 reads TGTGCCAGCAGCCGCACCGGGACAGGGGCTTACGAGCAGTACTTC. Its protein is CASSRTGTGAYEQYF.

The rearrangement uses TRBV7-8 and TRBJ1-3; 7 positions match TRBD1. This CDR3 is 14 amino acids long. The junction had 6 bases not matched to a gene; V was cut back by 2 bases and J by 8 bases. Germline V CDR1 and CDR2: SGHVS, FQNEAQ. The CDR3 DNA sequence: TGTGCCAGCAGCTTACGACAGGGTTTGGACACCATATATTTT. This gives the protein CASSLRQGLDTIYF.

This chain links TRBV2 with TRBJ2-7, with TRBD1 matching over 11 bases. V lost 8 bases to trimming and J lost 1 base; unmatched junction nucleotides: 1. This CDR3 contains 13 residues. Germline V gene sequence: CDR1 SNHLY, CDR2 FYNNEI. Here the CDR3 reads CASWDRGSYEQYF. DNA for the CDR3: TGTGCCAGCTGGGACAGGGGGTCCTACGAGCAGTACTTC.

The CDR3 nucleotides read TGTGCCAGTAGCCCCAGTGGCACTGAAGCTTTCTTT. This codes for CASSPSGTEAFF. This chain uses TRBV19 with TRBJ1-1, with D hard to call. CDR3 length: 12 amino acids. V shed 6 bases and J shed 4 bases, with 9 bases lying between them. The germline V gene encodes CDR1 LNHDA and CDR2 SQIVND (reference sequence).

The chain combines TRBV27 with TRBJ2-7; TRBD2 aligns across 7 bases. Germline CDR1 and CDR2: MNHEY and SMNVEV (reference sequence). V shed 5 bases and J 2 bases; nucleotides not matched to a gene: 6. This CDR3 is built from 14 residues. The CDR3: CASSPWEGPYEQYF. DNA for the CDR3: TGTGCCAGCAGTCCCTGGGAGGGTCCCTACGAGCAGTACTTC.

J is TRBJ2-1 and V is TRBV9; 7 bases line up with TRBD2. This CDR3 spans 15 amino acids. The ends lost 0 bases at V and 2 bases at J; junction bases unmatched: 2. Germline CDR1 and CDR2: SGDLS and YYNGEE. Here the CDR3 DNA reads TGTGCCAGCAGCGTAGCGGGGAGGGCCTACAATGAGCAGTTCTTC. Translation gives CASSVAGRAYNEQFF.

V is TRBV5-1 and J is TRBJ2-7; 10 bases line up with TRBD1. Per germline, CDR1 SGHRS and CDR2 YFSETQ. The CDR3 sequence is 14 residues long. The V segment lost 4 bases and the J segment 5 bases; nucleotides outside the gene matches: 6. The DNA for the CDR3 is TGCGCCAGCAGCCCGGGACAGGGGACGGACGAGCAGTACTTC. Protein: CASSPGQGTDEQYF. Full variable domain (missing parts from reference TRBV5-1 and TRBJ2-7): KAGVTQTPRYLIKTRGQQVTLSCSPISGHRSVSWYQQTPGQGLQFLFEYFSETQRNKGNFPGRFSGRQFSNSRSEMNVSTLELGDSALYLCASSPGQGTDEQYFGPGTRLTVT.

In its sample, this clone was seen once. V gene TRBV30 combines with J gene TRBJ1-2; 8 nucleotides line up with TRBD1. The CDR3 spans 13 residues. The ends lost 3 bases at V and 4 bases at J; junction bases unmatched: 4. Germline V lookup: CDR1 GTSNPN, CDR2 SVGIG (reference sequence). CDR3 amino acids: CAWRVTGAYGYTF. The CDR3 DNA follows: TGTGCCTGGAGGGTGACAGGGGCCTATGGCTACACCTTC.

The V call is TRBV15, the J call TRBJ2-2; D might be TRBD2 (6 bases). This CDR3 has 16 amino acids. Germline CDR1 reads LNHNV; CDR2 reads YYDKDF (reference sequence). V lost 0 bases and J 3 bases, leaving 11 bases between the germline ends. As DNA, the CDR3 is TGTGCCACCAGCAGAGAGACTAGGGCGCACACCGGGGAGCTGTTTTTT. Amino acid sequence: CATSRETRAHTGELFF.

The rearrangement uses TRBV11-2 and TRBJ1-1, with D possibly being TRBD1 (5 bases). The ends were cut back, 5 bases at V and 10 bases at J, with 23 bases in the middle. CDR1 is SGHAT and CDR2 is FQNNGV in the germline V gene. The CDR3 runs to 15 residues. As DNA, the CDR3 is TGTGCCAGCAGCCGAACGAGTGGGGCGAGTTTCGGAGCTTTCTTT. The encoded protein is CASSRTSGASFGAFF. Based on the CDR3 plus reference TRBV11-2 and TRBJ1-1, the full variable domain is EAGVAQSPRYKIIEKRQSVAFWCNPISGHATLYWYQQILGQGPKLLIQFQNNGVVDDSQLPKDRFSAERLKGVDSTLKIQPAKLEDSAVYLCASSRTSGASFGAFFGQGTRLTVV.

The chain couples TRBV6-5 to TRBJ1-5; 8 bases line up with TRBD1. Germline trimming cut 4 bases from V and 5 bases from J; bases unmatched to any gene: 4. The CDR3 loop spans 14 amino acids. Germline V gene data show CDR1 as MNHEY and CDR2 as SVGAGI. CDR3: CASSLTGGDQPQHF. CDR3 nucleotides: TGTGCCAGCAGTTTAACAGGGGGAGATCAGCCCCAGCATTTT.

This chain joins TRBV7-9 and TRBJ1-2, with a weak D call TRBD1 (5 bases). The CDR3 spans 12 residues. V gave up 6 bases and J gave up 7 bases, with 12 bases separating them. Germline V gives CDR1 SEHNR, CDR2 FQNEAQ (reference sequence). The CDR3 loop reads CASRFRDVGYTF. CDR3 bases: TGTGCCAGCAGGTTCAGGGATGTTGGCTACACCTTC. The full variable domain, completed using reference TRBV7-9 and TRBJ1-2, is DTGVSQNPRHKITKRGQNVTFRCDPISEHNRLYWYRQTLGQGPEFLTYFQNEAQLEKSRLLSDRFSAERPKGSFSTLEIQRTEQGDSAMYLCASRFRDVGYTFGSGTRLTVV.